This T cell receptor beta chain was sequenced for a study of blood T cells in healthy people across ages. Combining a sample-barcoded 5' primer with a J-beta primer mix, a second PCR ran for roughly 6 to 12 cycles. TCRdb re-analysed the 5' RACE reads in MiXCR, keeping a single row per CDR3 protein. The sample records about 580,000 distinct CDR3 sequences, 45% to 55% being singletons. V shed 8 bases and J shed 2 bases, with 13 bases lying between them. The CDR3 totals 14 residues. Germline CDR1 MNHEY, CDR2 SMNVEV (reference sequence). The sequenced sample was blood. The clonotype was recovered from a man aged 80 or over in good health. The chain uses TRBV27 and TRBJ1-5; perhaps TRBD1 as D (6 bases). CDR3 DNA: TGTGCCAGCCGTCCCGGGGGGCGCAATCAGCCCCAGCATTTT. Its translation: CASRPGGRNQPQHF.